This passage covers 18 T cell receptor beta chains from one sample sequenced in a study of T cell responses to AZD1222 COVID-19 vaccine (dated by TCRdb to the early 2020s). The method was the immunoSEQ multiplex PCR assay. This is the immuneACCESS table as TCRdb keeps it, with only in-frame sequences that have V and J called. A part of the clones is gone; compared with another copy, unresolved V genes explain less than half, and the rest is unexplained. This sample comprises under 150,000 clones, around nine tenths of them detected only once. The ten largest make up roughly 9.9% of the sample. Read against the paper, the sample's time point label means: about 28 days (+/-7) after the second vaccine dose. The sequencing here drew on peripheral blood, taken 28 days after the second AZD1222 dose. The receptors were sampled from an adult who received the AZD1222 COVID-19 vaccine.

The V and J genes are TRBV18 and TRBJ1-2; D is perhaps TRBD1 (5 bases). In germline, CDR1 is KGHSH, CDR2 LQKENI. The CDR3 has 15 amino acids. The V gene lost 3 bases and the J gene lost 1 base, with 12 bases spanning the gap. CDR3 sequence reads: CASSPPDSFNYGYTF. For the CDR3, the DNA is TGTGCCAGCTCACCCCCAGACAGTTTTAACTATGGCTACACCTTC.

The chain employs TRBV18 and TRBJ1-2; tentatively, D is TRBD1 (5 bases). Between the trimmed V and J ends, which lost 1 base and 6 bases, there was a span of 9 bases. The germline V gene has CDR1 KGHSH and CDR2 LQKENI. This CDR3 comprises 13 residues. CDR3 in DNA: TGTGCCAGCTCACCACAGGGGAAGGATGGCTACACCTTC. Amino acids: CASSPQGKDGYTF.

The CDR3, as DNA: TGTGCTAGCATTCGAGGTTCTGATCAGCCCCAGCATTTT. Its protein is CASIRGSDQPQHF. The chain links TRBV12-5 to TRBJ1-5; D is unresolved. V was pared by 9 bases and J by 5 bases, with 14 bases between. CDR3 length equals 13 residues. The germline V gene encodes CDR1 LGHNT and CDR2 FRNRAP. Complete variable domain (other parts from reference TRBV12-5 and TRBJ1-5): DARVTQTPRHKVTEMGQEVTMRCQPILGHNTVFWYRQTMMQGLELLAYFRNRAPLDDSGMPKDRFSAEMPDATLATLKIQPSEPRDSAVYFCASIRGSDQPQHFGDGTRLSIL.

The gene calls are TRBV19 and TRBJ2-5, with D unclear. Germline assignment: CDR1 LNHDA and CDR2 SQIVND (reference sequence). Trimming removed 4 bases from V and 2 bases from J, with 8 bases in between. The CDR3 totals 13 residues. CDR3 sequence (DNA): TGTGCCAGTAGTACGCTCGAGCAAGAGACCCAGTACTTC. This translates into CASSTLEQETQYF.

The chain employs TRBV5-4 and TRBJ1-2; TRBD1 agrees at 7 bases. This CDR3 has 16 residues. J gave up 4 bases and V 4 bases, and 13 bases lay outside the gene matches. CDR1 and CDR2 from the germline V gene are SGHNT and YYREEE (reference sequence). CDR3 bases: TGTGCCAGCAGCCCCGGACAGGAGACCCTAAGCTATGGCTACACCTTC. This sequence encodes CASSPGQETLSYGYTF.

This chain joins TRBV15 and TRBJ1-5; TRBD1 agrees at 8 bases. CDR3 size: 17 residues. The V and J ends lost 4 bases and 4 bases, in that order; junction bases with no gene match: 12. Germline loops: CDR1 LNHNV, CDR2 YYDKDF (reference sequence). In DNA, the CDR3 is TGTGCCACCAGCAAAAGGGCCGGGACAGGAATTAATCAGCCCCAGCATTTT. It translates to CATSKRAGTGINQPQHF.

J is TRBJ2-3 and V is TRBV11-2; D possibly matches TRBD1 or TRBD2 (6 bases each). Trimming took off 3 bases at V and 2 bases at J, with 21 bases between the two ends. CDR3 length equals 18 residues. CDR1 and CDR2 (germline): SGHAT, FQNNGV. Here the CDR3 reads CASSFLTTGARYTDTQYF. CDR3 nucleotides: TGTGCCAGCAGCTTCCTCACAACGGGGGCGCGATACACAGATACGCAGTATTTT.

The genes are TRBV9 and TRBJ2-3, with 8 bases fitting TRBD1. J lost 1 base, V lost 1 base, and 2 bases had no gene match. Germline assignment: CDR1 SGDLS and CDR2 YYNGEE. The CDR3 runs to 15 residues. The CDR3 DNA follows: TGTGCCAGCAGCGTATGGGGACAGGGCACAGATACGCAGTATTTT. It is translated as CASSVWGQGTDTQYF.

The count of this clone is one. V gene TRBV5-4 combines with J gene TRBJ2-3; D gene unclear. Trimming pared 3 bases from V and 0 bases from J, leaving 8 bases between. The V gene's germline CDR1 is SGHNT and CDR2 YYREEE (reference sequence). This CDR3 has 14 amino acids. As DNA, the CDR3 is TGTGCCAGCAGCTCGACTTCTAGCACAGATACGCAGTATTTT. Its translation: CASSSTSSTDTQYF.

As to this clone: This same CDR3 is encoded by further DNA sequences in the sample. This chain links TRBV10-3 with TRBJ1-5; no firm D call. This CDR3 comprises 13 residues. V was cut by 0 bases and J by 2 bases, with 2 bases left in between. Germline CDR1 and CDR2: ENHRY and SYGVKD. CDR3 protein: CAISESGNQPQHF. The CDR3, as DNA: TGTGCCATCAGTGAGTCCGGCAATCAGCCCCAGCATTTT.

The rearrangement joins TRBV7-9 to TRBJ2-7; perhaps TRBD1 as D (6 bases). There are 14 residues in the CDR3. CDR1 and CDR2 from the germline V gene are SEHNR and FQNEAQ (reference sequence). V shed 4 bases and J shed 0 bases, with 10 bases lying between them. The CDR3 DNA sequence: TGTGCCAGCAGCTCGAGGGACACCTCCTACGAGCAGTACTTC. Encoded protein: CASSSRDTSYEQYF.

The chain joins TRBV6-5 to TRBJ2-5, with D uncertain. This CDR3 contains 14 residues. CDR1 and CDR2 from the germline V gene are MNHEY and SVGAGI. The germline V and J ends were trimmed by 0 bases and 7 bases, with 12 bases remaining between them. The CDR3 loop reads CASSYSNGVGTQYF. The DNA of the CDR3 is TGTGCCAGCAGTTACTCGAACGGTGTCGGGACCCAGTACTTC.

This clone was detected only a few times. Other DNA sequences of this sample code for an identical CDR3. This chain uses TRBV12-3 or TRBV12-4 with TRBJ1-2, with D unresolved. The CDR3 runs 11 residues. Trimming stripped 6 bases from V and 7 bases from J, with 9 bases between. DNA of the CDR3: TGTGCCAGCAGCCCAGGTACTGGCTACACCTTC. Its translation is CASSPGTGYTF.

The table lists this clone with a few counts. In the same sample, other DNA sequences code for this CDR3. V and J are TRBV3-1 (or the pseudogene TRBV3-2) and TRBJ1-2; D is unclear. V lost 3 bases and J 5 bases, leaving 4 bases between the germline ends. The CDR3 runs 11 residues. Germline CDR1 is LGHDT and CDR2 is YNNKEL (reference sequence). The CDR3 nucleotides are TGTGCCAGCAGCCAGGGTTATGGCTACACCTTC. Its translation is CASSQGYGYTF.

The chain uses TRBV30 and TRBJ1-1; TRBD1 matches at 8 bases. After removal of 5 bases from V and 7 bases from J, the junction contained 9 bases not matched to a gene. The CDR3 spans 13 residues. Looked up from germline, CDR1 is GTSNPN and CDR2 is SVGIG (reference sequence). The CDR3 protein is CAWGGQEAFEAFF. Here the CDR3 DNA reads TGTGCCTGGGGGGGACAGGAAGCCTTTGAAGCTTTCTTT.

This chain links TRBV7-6 with TRBJ2-2; D is perhaps TRBD2 (6 bases). CDR3 length: 16 residues. Germline loops: CDR1 SGHVS, CDR2 FNYEAQ. The germline V and J ends were trimmed by 4 bases and 5 bases, with 17 bases remaining between them. The CDR3 is CASSSAVGGRTGELFF. For the CDR3, the DNA is TGTGCCAGCAGCTCGGCGGTGGGGGGACGGACCGGGGAGCTGTTTTTT.

The chain has TRBV9 and TRBJ1-2; D unresolved. The germline gives CDR1 SGDLS, CDR2 YYNGEE. CDR3 length: 16 residues. V lost 0 bases to trimming and J lost 4 bases, with 16 bases between them. In DNA, the CDR3 is TGTGCCAGCAGCGTAGCTAGTATCGGGCAGGTCTATGGCTACACCTTC. This sequence encodes CASSVASIGQVYGYTF.

The gene calls are TRBV19 and TRBJ1-1, with unresolved D. Trimming left V 8 bases short and J 1 base short, with 11 bases between. This CDR3 contains 13 residues. CDR1 is LNHDA and CDR2 is SQIVND in the germline V gene (reference sequence). This CDR3 reads CASLQYTNTEAFF. The DNA of the CDR3 is TGTGCCAGTCTTCAATACACGAACACTGAAGCTTTCTTT.